One and the same sample provided the 26 T cell receptor beta chains below, sequenced in a study of T cells in Graves' hyperthyroidism and ophthalmopathy. The investigators amplified TCR beta CDR3 regions from RNA transcripts. An initial round of RT-PCR targeting the TCR CDR3 relied on the HTBI primer set. TCRdb independently ran MiXCR on the multiplex PCR reads; one entry per CDR3 protein. The sample lists under 350,000 distinct CDR3 sequences; roughly 20% were seen once. Sequencing was performed on blood. The receptors here all came from a woman aged 45 to 65 with Graves' hyperthyroidism.

This clonotype appeared many times. The rearrangement uses TRBV10-3 and TRBJ2-3; D is ambiguous. The CDR3 is 13 amino acids. CDR1 ENHRY and CDR2 SYGVKD come from the germline V gene. The V and J ends lost 5 bases and 2 bases respectively, with 8 bases between them. The CDR3 DNA follows: TGTGCCATCAGTAAGATAACCACAGATACGCAGTATTTT. It encodes CAISKITTDTQYF.

The table lists this clonotype with many counts. This rearrangement joins TRBV15 to TRBJ2-3, with TRBD1 matching 8 bases. Trimming cost V 0 bases and J 7 bases; bases outside gene matches: 24. Germline V gene sequence: CDR1 LNHNV, CDR2 YYDKDF (reference sequence). The CDR3 sequence is 21 residues long. Here the CDR3 reads CATSRDPTGTGPRAHLNTQYF. DNA for the CDR3: TGTGCCACCAGCAGAGATCCCACCGGGACAGGTCCCCGCGCACACTTAAATACGCAGTATTTT. The full variable domain, rest sourced from reference TRBV15 and TRBJ2-3, is DAMVIQNPRYQVTQFGKPVTLSCSQTLNHNVMYWYQQKSSQAPKLLFHYYDKDFNNEADTPDNFQSRRPNTSFCFLDIRSPGLGDTAMYLCATSRDPTGTGPRAHLNTQYFGPGTRLTVL.

This clonotype was recorded at least ten times. One end of the junction does not line up with germline, which may come from a read error. The chain links TRBV6-1 to TRBJ1-2; D remains ambiguous. Per the germline V gene, CDR1 is MNHNS and CDR2 is SASEGT. This CDR3 has 12 residues. CDR3 coding DNA: TGTGCCAGCAGTAGGACCTATTATGACTACACCTTC. It is translated as CASSRTYYDYTF.

This clonotype has ten or more counts. The chain has TRBV27 and TRBJ2-6, with D uncertain. V gave up 5 bases and J gave up 1 base, with 9 bases separating them. Germline lookup yields CDR1 MNHEY and CDR2 SMNVEV (reference sequence). CDR3 length equals 15 residues. The CDR3, as DNA: TGTGCCAGCAGTCCACGGTGGTCTGGGGCCAACGTCCTGACTTTC. Translating it yields CASSPRWSGANVLTF.

V is TRBV29-1 and J is TRBJ2-1; the match to TRBD2 covers 8 bases. The germline V gene has CDR1 SQVTM and CDR2 ANQGSEA. CDR3 length: 14 amino acids. The CDR3 bases are TGCGGCTTCCCGCCGGGCGGGGGGTACAATGAGCAGTTCTTC. Translation gives CGFPPGGGYNEQFF.

The rearrangement uses TRBV10-3 and TRBJ2-2; no reliable D call. The CDR3 has 11 amino acids. V lost 3 bases and J lost 7, with 3 bases in between. CDR1 is ENHRY and CDR2 is SYGVKD in the germline V gene. The CDR3 DNA reads as TGTGCCATCAGTGACGACGGGGAGCTGTTTTTT. Translation: CAISDDGELFF.

CDR3 bases: TGTGCCTGGAGGAGACTCTCCACAGATACGCAGTATTTT. Its translation: CAWRRLSTDTQYF. V usage is TRBV30 and J usage is TRBJ2-3; D gene ambiguous. The ends were cut back, 3 bases at V and 2 bases at J, with 9 bases in the middle. The CDR3 is 13 residues long. The germline V gene encodes CDR1 GTSNPN and CDR2 SVGIG (reference sequence). Full variable domain (rest looked up from reference TRBV30 and TRBJ2-3): SQTIHQWPATLVQPVGSPLSLECTVEGTSNPNLYWYRQAAGRGLQLLFYSVGIGQISSEVPQNLSASRPQDRQFILSSKKLLLSDSGFYLCAWRRLSTDTQYFGPGTRLTVL.

The CDR3 region is CASRLRGSEETQYF. CDR3 bases: TGTGCCAGCAGACTCCGTGGTAGCGAGGAGACCCAGTACTTC. The chain uses TRBV6-8 and TRBJ2-5, with D possibly being TRBD2 (5 bases). V was trimmed by 6 bases and J by 5 bases, leaving 16 bases between them. Germline V lookup: CDR1 MNHGY, CDR2 SAAAGT. This CDR3 contains 14 residues.

For this clonotype: The conserved phenylalanine or tryptophan normally closing the CDR3 is absent here, so this likely arose from a read error. The chain combines TRBV18 with TRBJ1-4; D is unclear. The CDR3 length is 16 residues. V lost 6 bases and J lost 0, with 14 bases in between. Germline CDR1 and CDR2: KGHSH and LQKENI. The CDR3 is CASSLDDVATNEKLFS. The CDR3 nucleotides are TGTGCCAGCTCTCTGGACGACGTTGCAACTAATGAAAAACTGTTTTCT.

In this sample, this clonotype turned up many times. The chain carries TRBV9 and TRBJ2-5; D may be TRBD2 (6 bases). Trimming removed 0 bases from V and 2 bases from J, with 14 bases in between. The CDR3 totals 16 residues. Germline V gene sequence: CDR1 SGDLS, CDR2 YYNGEE. CDR3 residues: CASSVATGGGQETQYF. CDR3 sequence (DNA): TGTGCCAGCAGCGTAGCTACAGGCGGAGGGCAAGAGACCCAGTACTTC.

The rearrangement links TRBV19 to TRBJ2-4; TRBD1 is a possible D gene (6 bases). The V end lost 6 bases, the J end lost 9 bases, and 21 bases lay between the germline ends. Germline CDR1 is LNHDA and CDR2 is SQIVND (reference sequence). The CDR3 has 15 residues. CDR3 sequence reads: CASSPWTANLIIQYF. The DNA for the CDR3 is TGTGCCAGTAGCCCCTGGACAGCAAATTTGATCATTCAGTACTTC. Full variable domain (outside the CDR3, taken from reference TRBV19 and TRBJ2-4): DGGITQSPKYLFRKEGQNVTLSCEQNLNHDAMYWYRQDPGQGLRLIYYSQIVNDFQKGDIAEGYSVSREKKESFPLTVTSAQKNPTAFYLCASSPWTANLIIQYFGAGTRLSVL.

The V call is TRBV20-1, the J call TRBJ2-7; 9 bases are shared with TRBD2. V was pared by 1 base and J by 4 bases, with 5 bases of the junction left unmatched. There are 14 residues in the CDR3. The germline V gene encodes CDR1 DFQATT and CDR2 SNEGSKA (reference sequence). The CDR3 bases are TGCAGTGCTAGAGGTGCTAGCGGGATTTACGAGCAGTACTTC. Protein: CSARGASGIYEQYF.

This clonotype has a handful of counts. The chain is built from TRBV27 and TRBJ2-1, with D perhaps matching TRBD1 or TRBD2 (7 bases each). CDR3 length equals 15 residues. V gave up 6 bases and J gave up 12 bases, with 24 bases separating them. Looked up from germline, CDR1 is MNHEY and CDR2 is SMNVEV (reference sequence). The CDR3 here is CASSQTSTTGRGQFF. The DNA of the CDR3 is TGTGCCAGCAGCCAAACTTCAACGACAGGGAGGGGGCAGTTCTTC.

The chain joins TRBV3-1 to TRBJ2-2; D remains ambiguous. The V gene's germline CDR1 is LGHDT and CDR2 YNNKEL (reference sequence). The CDR3 sequence is 14 residues long. V was pared by 4 bases and J by 8 bases, with 14 bases between. Here the CDR3 reads CASSLSGTPGELFF. CDR3 in DNA: TGTGCCAGCAGCCTTTCAGGTACCCCAGGGGAGCTGTTTTTT. The full variable domain, completed using reference TRBV3-1 and TRBJ2-2, is DTAVSQTPKYLVTQMGNDKSIKCEQNLGHDTMYWYKQDSKKFLKIMFSYNNKELIINETVPNRFSPKSPDKAHLNLHINSLELGDSAVYFCASSLSGTPGELFFGEGSRLTVL.

A note on this clonotype: Just one base apart from a much larger clone, this may be a read error. This chain joins TRBV28 and TRBJ2-5, with a tentative D call TRBD2 (5 bases). This CDR3 is built from 11 residues. From germline, CDR1 is MDHEN and CDR2 SYDVKM. CDR3 sequence reads: CASSPRETQCF. CDR3 DNA sequence: TGTGCCAGCAGCCCAAGGGAGACCCAGTGCTTC.

This clonotype was seen repeatedly, ten times or more. The chain combines TRBV11-2 with TRBJ1-1; D unclear. Trimming pared 5 bases from V and 12 bases from J, leaving 19 bases between. This CDR3 has 13 amino acids. Germline lookup yields CDR1 SGHAT and CDR2 FQNNGV. CDR3 in amino acids: CASSIPGYRWTFF. CDR3 nucleotide sequence: TGTGCCAGCAGCATCCCCGGCTACCGTTGGACTTTCTTT.

This clonotype was detected ten times or more. CDR3 in amino acids: CASRRQDQPQHF. The DNA of the CDR3 is TGTGCCAGCAGAAGACAGGATCAGCCCCAGCATTTT. The chain recombines TRBV12-3 or TRBV12-4 with TRBJ1-5; possible D gene TRBD1, 6 bases. The germline V and J ends were trimmed by 6 bases and 5 bases, with 8 bases remaining between them. The CDR3 has 12 residues.

This clonotype was detected ten times or more. The chain couples TRBV12-3 or TRBV12-4 to TRBJ1-5; tentatively, D is TRBD1 (5 bases). V was trimmed by 7 bases and J by 3 bases, leaving 10 bases between them. The CDR3 consists of 13 residues. In DNA form, the CDR3 reads TGTGCCAGCACCGACAGAGCCAATCAGCCCCAGCATTTT. Amino acid sequence: CASTDRANQPQHF.

This clonotype was counted ten times or more. V and J are TRBV18 and TRBJ2-1, with 8 bases fitting TRBD2. The ends lost 2 bases at V and 0 bases at J; junction bases unmatched: 6. Germline assignment: CDR1 KGHSH and CDR2 LQKENI. The CDR3 consists of 17 residues. The CDR3 loop is CASSPWEAGVSYNEQFF. The CDR3 DNA follows: TGTGCCAGCTCACCATGGGAAGCGGGGGTCTCCTACAATGAGCAGTTCTTC.

This sequence joins TRBV19 and TRBJ2-6, with a weak D call TRBD1 (5 bases). V lost 3 bases and J 3 bases, leaving 6 bases between the germline ends. This CDR3 has 14 amino acids. Germline CDR1 and CDR2: LNHDA and SQIVND (reference sequence). For the CDR3, the DNA is TGTGCCAGTAGTATCAGGGTTGGGGCCAACGTCCTGACTTTC. This encodes CASSIRVGANVLTF.

V gene TRBV6-1 combines with J gene TRBJ2-3, with TRBD2 matching 8 bases. There are 12 residues in the CDR3. Germline loops: CDR1 MNHNS, CDR2 SASEGT. After removal of 8 bases from V and 10 bases from J, the junction contained 8 bases not matched to a gene. The CDR3 sequence is CASSIGGLAQYF. The CDR3 DNA reads TGTGCCAGCTCTATCGGGGGACTAGCGCAGTATTTT.

This clonotype came up a few times. J is TRBJ1-5 and V is TRBV6-1; D unclear. Germline V gene lookup returns CDR1 MNHNS and CDR2 SASEGT. The CDR3 is 15 amino acids. The germline V and J ends were trimmed by 3 bases and 6 bases, with 15 bases remaining between them. This CDR3 reads CASSDVTASGQPQHF. In nucleotides, the CDR3 is TGTGCCAGCAGTGATGTCACAGCATCGGGTCAGCCCCAGCATTTT.

The sample holds many counts of this clonotype. In DNA form, the CDR3 reads TGTGCCAGCAGCGTTAGGTCCTACGAGCAGTACGTC. This codes for CASSVRSYEQYV. This rearrangement joins TRBV13 to TRBJ2-7; D is unresolved. Germline loops: CDR1 PRHDT, CDR2 FYEKMQ (reference sequence). The CDR3 loop spans 12 amino acids. Trimming removed 5 bases at V and 1 base at J, with 6 bases between.

The chain uses TRBV27 and TRBJ1-2; unclear D gene. The V gene lost 9 bases and the J gene lost 0 bases, with 14 bases spanning the gap. This CDR3 spans 14 amino acids. Germline assignment: CDR1 MNHEY and CDR2 SMNVEV (reference sequence). CDR3 protein: CASSASISNYGYTF. The CDR3 DNA follows: TGTGCCAGTTCCGCGAGTATTTCTAACTATGGCTACACCTTC.

In this sample, this clonotype turned up many times. This chain joins TRBV12-3 or TRBV12-4 and TRBJ2-7; D unclear. CDR3 length: 16 residues. V was cut by 1 base and J by 1 base, with 14 bases left in between. CDR3 sequence: CASSLDGITSSYEQYF. CDR3 sequence (DNA): TGTGCCAGCAGTTTAGACGGAATTACCTCTTCCTACGAGCAGTACTTC.

This clonotype was detected only a few times. The gene calls are TRBV7-3 and TRBJ2-3, with D perhaps being TRBD1 or TRBD2 (5 bases each). CDR3 length equals 14 residues. Germline assignment: CDR1 SGHTA and CDR2 FQGTGA. Trimming took off 3 bases at V and 2 bases at J, with 9 bases between the two ends. CDR3 nucleotide sequence: TGTGCCAGCAGCTTGCAGGGACCCACAGATACGCAGTATTTT. This codes for CASSLQGPTDTQYF.